These T cell receptor beta chains were read from a single sample in a study of early T cells in non-severe SARS-CoV-2 infection. MiXCR was run by TCRdb on the 5' RACE reads, yielding one entry per CDR3 protein. The sample yields tens of thousands of distinct CDR3 sequences, around 7% seen once. Sequences were obtained from whole blood. The receptors here all came from an adult who was a healthcare worker with PCR-confirmed SARS-CoV-2 infection or an uninfected control (not recorded which). Each CDR3 is given with its conserved first and last residue. The order of the fields is clone size, V gene, J gene, D gene, CDR3 DNA, CDR3 protein. D genes are given only for firm matches. The size field is filled for only some rows; it gives once, few, many or a size class.

NA	TRBV7-8	TRBJ2-5	TRBD2	TGTGCCAGCAGCGGATCTAGCGGGAACGGGAAGACCCAGTACTTC	CASSGSSGNGKTQYF
many	TRBV20-1	TRBJ2-1	TRBD2	TGCAGTGCTAGAGAGTTAGCGGGAGGGCAGAATGAGCAGTTCTTC	CSARELAGGQNEQFF
many	TRBV6-1	TRBJ2-1	NA	TGTGCCAGCAGTGAAGGGGGCAATGAGCAGTTCTTC	CASSEGGNEQFF
many	TRBV29-1	TRBJ2-2	NA	TGCAGCGTACAGACCGCGAACACCGGGGAGCTGTTTTTT	CSVQTANTGELFF
many	TRBV20-1	TRBJ2-5	NA	TGCAGTGCTAGAGATCTAGGGTCTGAGACCCAGTACTTC	CSARDLGSETQYF
many	TRBV9	TRBJ1-2	NA	TGTGCCAGCAGCATACAAGACAGACCGTACTATGGCTACACCTTC	CASSIQDRPYYGYTF
medium-sized	TRBV7-8	TRBJ1-2	TRBD1	TGTGCCAGCAGCTTAACGGGACAGGGTGTTCTCAGCTATGGCTACACCTTC	CASSLTGQGVLSYGYTF
many	TRBV29-1	TRBJ2-3	TRBD2	TGCAGCGGGTTAGCGGGAGGGCCGGGAGATACGCAGTATTTT	CSGLAGGPGDTQYF
many	TRBV11-2	TRBJ2-1	TRBD2	TGTGCCAGCAGCGAATCGGGAGGGCTAGCGGCCTACAATGAGCAGTTCTTC	CASSESGGLAAYNEQFF
many	TRBV20-1	TRBJ2-5	NA	TGCAGTGCTAGCAGGCAAGAGACCCAGTACTTC	CSASRQETQYF
many	TRBV7-6	TRBJ2-1	NA	TGTGCCAGCAGCTTTCTACCCTCCTACAATGAGCAGTTCTTC	CASSFLPSYNEQFF
many	TRBV4-1	TRBJ1-3	NA	TGCGCCAGCAGCCAAGAAGCCAGGGCCTCTGGAAACACCATATATTTT	CASSQEARASGNTIYF
many	TRBV29-1	TRBJ2-1	NA	TGCAGCGTTGAATTCCATGAGCAGTTCTTC	CSVEFHEQFF
few	TRBV6-6	TRBJ2-7	NA	TGTGCCAGCAGTTACGTAAGCGGGACAAGGGAGCAGTACTTC	CASSYVSGTREQYF
many	TRBV20-1	TRBJ1-1	TRBD1	TGCAGGGGCCGGACAGGGGTTGTCACTGAAGCTTTCTTT	CRGRTGVVTEAFF
many	TRBV29-1	TRBJ2-7	NA	TGCAGCGTTAGGCCGGGAGACCACTACGAGCAGTACTTC	CSVRPGDHYEQYF
many	TRBV7-6	TRBJ2-1	TRBD2	TGTGCCAGCAGCCAGACTAGCGGGGGGGGAGATGAGCAGTTCTTC	CASSQTSGGGDEQFF
many	TRBV20-1	TRBJ1-1	NA	TGCAGTGCTAGGGTAGGGGGAATGAACACTGAAGCTTTCTTT	CSARVGGMNTEAFF
many	TRBV28	TRBJ1-5	NA	TGTGCCAGCAGGGACAGTAGCAATCAGCCCCAGCATTTT	CASRDSSNQPQHF
many	TRBV5-1	TRBJ2-1	NA	TGCGCCAGCAGCCCAGGACTGATTTACAATGAGCAGTTCTTC	CASSPGLIYNEQFF
many	TRBV30	TRBJ1-1	NA	TGTGCCTGGATCCCGGCAGATATGGATCGGAACACTGAAGCTTTCTTT	CAWIPADMDRNTEAFF
NA	TRBV27	TRBJ2-1	NA	TGTGCCAGCAGCGACCCTCTAGACAATGAGCAGTTCTTC	CASSDPLDNEQFF
many	TRBV27	TRBJ1-2	NA	TGTGCCAGCAGTTTCACCGATAACTATGGCTACACCTTC	CASSFTDNYGYTF
many	TRBV29-1	TRBJ2-5	NA	TGCAGCGTTGGAGGCGGTCAAGAGACCCAGTACTTC	CSVGGGQETQYF
many	TRBV7-2	TRBJ1-1	NA	TGTGCCAGCAGCTTAGCGGTAGAGTGGACTGAAGCTTTCTTT	CASSLAVEWTEAFF
NA	TRBV28	TRBJ1-2	TRBD1	TGTGCCAGCAGTCCAACAGGGGCCGGATATGGCTACACCTTC	CASSPTGAGYGYTF
many	TRBV20-1	TRBJ2-5	NA	TGCAGTGCTAGTATCCCAGTTAGAGTCCAAGAGACCCAGTACTTC	CSASIPVRVQETQYF
NA	TRBV7-6	TRBJ1-3	NA	TGTGCCAGCACCACACAACGGGTCGGAAACACCATATATTTT	CASTTQRVGNTIYF
many	TRBV5-1	TRBJ1-1	NA	TGCGCCAGCAGATCAGACCCCCTCGCTAGTACTGAAGCTTTCTTT	CASRSDPLASTEAFF
few	TRBV28	TRBJ2-2	TRBD1	TGTGCCAGCAGTCCAGATCCCCGGGACAGAGGGACCGGGGAGCTGTTTTTT	CASSPDPRDRGTGELFF
many	TRBV18	TRBJ1-1	NA	TGTGCCAGCTCACCACCCTCTCTTACCGACACTGAAGCTTTCTTT	CASSPPSLTDTEAFF
many	TRBV7-2	TRBJ1-1	NA	TGTGCCAGCAGACAACCTCACACTGAAGCTTTCTTT	CASRQPHTEAFF
medium-sized	TRBV29-1	TRBJ2-3	TRBD1	TGCAGCGTTGAGATAGGGACAGGGTCAGGAGATACGCAGTATTTT	CSVEIGTGSGDTQYF
many	TRBV28	TRBJ2-6	NA	TGTGCCAGCAGTTTAGACAGGACGTCTGGGGCCAACGTCCTGACTTTC	CASSLDRTSGANVLTF
many	TRBV5-1	TRBJ2-7	NA	TGCGCCAGCAGCTCCTACAGTCCGGCCTACGAGCAGTACTTC	CASSSYSPAYEQYF
few	TRBV19	TRBJ1-5	NA	TGTGCCAGTAGCCCCCGCGGAGAGGTAAATCAGCCCCAGCATTTT	CASSPRGEVNQPQHF
few	TRBV28	TRBJ1-1	NA	TGTGCCAGCAGTCCTGGACAGATTTCGGGCACTGAAGCTTTCTTT	CASSPGQISGTEAFF
few	TRBV21-1	TRBJ2-7	NA	TGTGCCAGCAGCCGGCACAGGGGCTACGAGCAGTACTTC	CASSRHRGYEQYF
many	TRBV25-1	TRBJ1-5	NA	TGTGCCAGCAGCAGGGGAGATTCGGGCCAGCCCCAGCATTTT	CASSRGDSGQPQHF
many	TRBV18	TRBJ1-2	TRBD1	TGTGCCAGCTCACCAGACAGGGACTATGGCTACACCTTC	CASSPDRDYGYTF
few	TRBV7-2	TRBJ2-7	NA	TGTGCCAGCAGCTTAGAGGGTTTACCAGGGTACGAGCAGTACTTC	CASSLEGLPGYEQYF
many	TRBV3-1	TRBJ2-3	NA	TGTGCCAGCAGCCAAGGACTGACCGTCCGGACAGATACGCAGTATTTT	CASSQGLTVRTDTQYF
medium-sized	TRBV12-3/TRBV12-4	TRBJ1-2	NA	TGTGCCAGCAGTTTGCCGAGCAGGTGGGGCTACACCTTC	CASSLPSRWGYTF
many	TRBV19	TRBJ1-5	TRBD1	TGTGCCAGTCAGGACAGGGAAAGGGGCAATCAGCCCCAGCATTTT	CASQDRERGNQPQHF
many	TRBV12-3/TRBV12-4	TRBJ2-1	TRBD1	TGTGCCAGCAGTCCAGGACAGGGCTCCTACAATGAGCAGTTCTTC	CASSPGQGSYNEQFF
many	TRBV3-1	TRBJ2-7	TRBD2	TGTGCCAGCAGCCAGGTAGCGGGAGGGCCGCACGAGCAGTACTTC	CASSQVAGGPHEQYF